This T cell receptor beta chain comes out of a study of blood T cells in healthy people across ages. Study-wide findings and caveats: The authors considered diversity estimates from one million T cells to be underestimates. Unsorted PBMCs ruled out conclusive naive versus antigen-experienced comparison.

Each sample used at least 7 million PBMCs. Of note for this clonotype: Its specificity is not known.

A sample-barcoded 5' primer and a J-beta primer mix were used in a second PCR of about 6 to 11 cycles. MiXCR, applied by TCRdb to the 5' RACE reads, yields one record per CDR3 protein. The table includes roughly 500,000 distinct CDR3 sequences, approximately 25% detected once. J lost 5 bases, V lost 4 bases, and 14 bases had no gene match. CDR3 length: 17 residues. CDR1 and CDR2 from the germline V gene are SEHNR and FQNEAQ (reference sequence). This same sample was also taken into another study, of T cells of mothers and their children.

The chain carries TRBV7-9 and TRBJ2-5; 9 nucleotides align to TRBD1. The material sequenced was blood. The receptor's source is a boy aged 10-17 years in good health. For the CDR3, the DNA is TGTGCCAGCAGCTCAACCGGGACAGGGTCTAATTGGGAGACCCAGTACTTC. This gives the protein CASSSTGTGSNWETQYF.